The TCR beta chain under discussion was sequenced for a study of blood T cell repertoires in COVID-19. As handled by the study authors: Amplification of reference gene primers was used by the study to estimate nucleated cell counts. Produced via immunoSEQ multiplex PCR; TCRdb's table is partial and in-frame only. The D gene and trimming were derived from the DNA, and the V and J assignments and clone size from that table. The data hold about 200,000 clones, with just over 85% observed a single time. Germline CDR1 and CDR2: SGHRS and YFSETQ. V lost 5 bases, J lost 4 bases, and 12 bases lay in between. The CDR3 has 14 residues.

The clonotype comes from a young man with active or convalescent COVID-19. What was sequenced was peripheral blood. The chain uses TRBV5-1 and TRBJ2-2, with D possibly being TRBD2 (6 bases). The CDR3 protein is CASRTGASTGELFF. CDR3 nucleotide sequence: TGCGCCAGCAGGACGGGAGCGTCCACCGGGGAGCTGTTTTTT.